This T cell receptor beta chain stems from a study of cytomegalovirus exposure and HLA in healthy donors. Regarding the study as a whole: In vitro data verified three CMV-associated chains as specific for CMV antigens. Further analysis, carried out later, found HLA-associated TCR beta chains more clonally expanded than equally common other chains.

Donors likely had unrecorded immune exposures despite being nominally healthy when sampled. Use of 60 Vbeta and 13 Jbeta primers characterized the PCR. TCRdb keeps only in-frame clones here, not all; method: immunoSEQ multiplex PCR. The sample has 95,000 to 150,000 clones, 75% to 90% seen once; the top ten hold around 10%. The CDR3 consists of 13 residues. Per germline, CDR1 SGDLS and CDR2 YYNGEE. V was shortened by 0 bases and J by 7 bases, with 8 bases between the two germline ends. To note about this clone: No antigen is known for it.

Sequencing used PBMCs. The sequence derives from a man younger than 45 in good health and CMV-seropositive. V is TRBV9 and J is TRBJ2-1; D is unresolved. CDR3 protein: CASSVASVNEQFF. The CDR3 nucleotides are TGTGCCAGCAGCGTAGCGTCAGTTAATGAGCAGTTCTTC.